Listed here are 27 T cell receptor beta chains from one sample, sequenced in a study of CD8+ T cells in alopecia areata. cDNA reverse transcribed from extracted RNA served as the sequencing template. The table came from immunoSEQ multiplex PCR; TCRdb's copy has only in-frame clones and leaves some out. The sample yields about 130,000 clones, 50% to 60% seen once. The starting material was CD4+ T cells sorted from blood, obtained at week 0. The receptor set was obtained from a human donor with alopecia areata.

This chain connects TRBV4-2 to TRBJ2-7; D is perhaps TRBD2 (6 bases). CDR1 LGHNA and CDR2 YNFKEQ come from the germline V gene. The CDR3 totals 14 residues. V lost 3 bases to trimming and J lost 5 bases, with 14 bases between them. The CDR3 nucleotides read TGTGCCAGCAGCCAGGGCGGGAATCGGAACGAGCAGTACTTC. This sequence encodes CASSQGGNRNEQYF.

The rearrangement uses TRBV19 and TRBJ2-7; 7 positions agree with TRBD1. V lost 4 bases to trimming and J lost 2 bases; unmatched junction nucleotides: 8. The CDR3 runs to 15 residues. CDR1 is LNHDA and CDR2 is SQIVND in the germline V gene (reference sequence). CDR3 DNA: TGTGCCAGTAGTACCTCCGGGACAGACCCCTACGAGCAGTACTTC. Protein product: CASSTSGTDPYEQYF.

The chain recombines TRBV14 with TRBJ2-2; no reliable D call. The germline V and J ends were trimmed by 0 bases and 3 bases, with 5 bases remaining between them. CDR3 length: 14 residues. CDR1 and CDR2 (germline): SGHDN, FVKESK. The CDR3 region is CASSQDADTGELFF. The CDR3 bases are TGTGCCAGCAGCCAAGATGCGGACACCGGGGAGCTGTTTTTT.

This chain uses TRBV5-1 with TRBJ1-1, with D tentatively TRBD1 (5 bases). Looked up from germline, CDR1 is SGHRS and CDR2 is YFSETQ. CDR3 length equals 15 residues. V shed 2 bases and J shed 4 bases, with 15 bases lying between them. The CDR3 DNA is TGCGCCAGCAGCTTTTTTGGGGACCCCAGCACTGAAGCTTTCTTT. Translating gives CASSFFGDPSTEAFF.

The rearrangement links TRBV6-6 to TRBJ1-3; D unresolved. Germline CDR1 reads MNHNY; CDR2 reads SVGAGI (reference sequence). The length of the CDR3 is 15 residues. V was shortened by 2 bases and J by 2 bases, with 10 bases between the two germline ends. CDR3 loop: CASSYESGAGNTIYF. The CDR3 bases are TGTGCCAGCAGTTACGAGTCTGGGGCTGGAAACACCATATATTTT.

The CDR3 DNA reads as TGTGCCAGCAGTCCCTTCCAACTAACGAACACCGGGGAGCTGTTTTTT. This gives the protein CASSPFQLTNTGELFF. The chain has TRBV2 and TRBJ2-2, with D unresolved. CDR3 length: 16 amino acids. V lost 5 bases to trimming and J lost 0 bases, with 13 bases between them. Germline CDR1 and CDR2: SNHLY and FYNNEI.

The chain carries TRBV29-1 and TRBJ2-3; perhaps TRBD2 as D (5 bases). V was clipped by 5 bases and J by 6 bases, with 12 bases between them. Germline V lookup: CDR1 SQVTM, CDR2 ANQGSEA. The CDR3 contains 12 residues. CDR3 sequence: CSVRLQFDTQYF. CDR3 nucleotide sequence: TGCAGCGTTCGACTACAATTTGATACGCAGTATTTT.

A few counts support this clone. CDR3 sequence: CASSFEQNTEAFF. CDR3 bases: TGTGCCAGCAGCTTTGAACAGAACACTGAAGCTTTCTTT. The V and J genes are TRBV11-2 and TRBJ1-1, with unresolved D. Trimming cost V 3 bases and J 1 base, with 6 bases left between them. CDR3 length equals 13 residues. Looked up from germline, CDR1 is SGHAT and CDR2 is FQNNGV.

The rearrangement uses TRBV5-6 and TRBJ1-2; 10 nucleotides line up with TRBD1. Germline-derived CDR1 and CDR2 are SGHDT and YYEEEE. CDR3 length: 16 residues. The trim removed 2 bases at V and 10 bases at J, leaving 14 bases unmatched. CDR3 sequence reads: CASSLYPPDRGRPYTF. The CDR3 region has the DNA TGTGCCAGCAGCTTATATCCCCCAGACAGGGGGCGTCCCTACACCTTC.

The chain recombines TRBV4-3 with TRBJ2-1; D remains unclear. Germline V gene data show CDR1 as LGHNA and CDR2 as YSLEER. The CDR3 has 15 residues. V lost 0 bases and J lost 5, with 11 bases in between. CDR3 sequence reads: CASSQDWRRNNEQFF. The CDR3 DNA reads TGCGCCAGCAGCCAAGACTGGCGGAGAAACAATGAGCAGTTCTTC.

CDR3 DNA sequence: TGCGCCAGCAGCTTGGTTGTCAGAGGCACAGATACGCAGTATTTT. It specifies CASSLVVRGTDTQYF. This rearrangement joins TRBV5-1 to TRBJ2-3; D is unresolved. The V gene's germline CDR1 is SGHRS and CDR2 YFSETQ. The CDR3 loop spans 15 amino acids. V lost 0 bases to trimming and J lost 1 base, with 9 bases between them.

The chain is built from TRBV9 and TRBJ1-3, with D unresolved. The CDR3 runs 15 residues. Germline V gene lookup returns CDR1 SGDLS and CDR2 YYNGEE. Between the trimmed V and J ends, which lost 4 bases and 3 bases, there was a span of 14 bases. CDR3 sequence reads: CASSPPDWSGNTIYF. The CDR3, as DNA: TGTGCCAGCAGCCCCCCCGATTGGAGTGGAAACACCATATATTTT. The variable domain in full, completed from reference TRBV9 and TRBJ1-3, reads DSGVTQTPKHLITATGQRVTLRCSPRSGDLSVYWYQQSLDQGLQFLIQYYNGEERAKGNILERFSAQQFPDLHSELNLSSLELGDSALYFCASSPPDWSGNTIYFGEGSWLTVV.

This chain links TRBV6-5 with TRBJ2-3, with D possibly being TRBD2 (7 bases). Per the germline V gene, CDR1 is MNHEY and CDR2 is SVGAGI. The CDR3 consists of 15 residues. V was cut by 3 bases and J by 7 bases, with 17 bases left in between. The CDR3 protein is CASSYRGGAGNTQYF. CDR3 sequence (DNA): TGTGCCAGCAGTTATAGGGGGGGCGCCGGAAATACGCAGTATTTT.

V gene TRBV6-4 combines with J gene TRBJ2-1; weak D call: TRBD2 (6 bases). Germline CDR1 MRHNA, CDR2 SNTAGT. The V end lost 0 bases, the J end lost 6 bases, and 9 bases lay between the germline ends. This CDR3 has 14 residues. This CDR3 is CASSDSRGLNEQFF. CDR3 coding DNA: TGTGCCAGCAGTGACTCGCGGGGCCTCAATGAGCAGTTCTTC.

The chain recombines TRBV5-5 with TRBJ2-7; D uncertain. Between the trimmed V and J ends, which lost 4 bases and 2 bases, there was a span of 16 bases. CDR3 length equals 15 residues. The germline V gene has CDR1 SGHKS and CDR2 YYEKEE (reference sequence). CDR3 sequence: CASSPGMSSTYEQYF. Here the CDR3 DNA reads TGTGCCAGCAGCCCAGGAATGAGTTCCACCTACGAGCAGTACTTC.

The chain carries TRBV19 and TRBJ2-4; 10 positions match TRBD1. CDR1 and CDR2 (germline): LNHDA, SQIVND (reference sequence). The CDR3 runs 12 residues. With 1 base clipped from V and 13 bases from J, the junction kept 1 base outside the gene matches. The CDR3 coding sequence is TGTGCCAGTAGTATAGCGGGACAGGGGCAGTACTTC. It encodes CASSIAGQGQYF. The variable domain in full, completed from reference TRBV19 and TRBJ2-4, reads DGGITQSPKYLFRKEGQNVTLSCEQNLNHDAMYWYRQDPGQGLRLIYYSQIVNDFQKGDIAEGYSVSREKKESFPLTVTSAQKNPTAFYLCASSIAGQGQYFGAGTRLSVL.

The chain uses TRBV7-7 and TRBJ2-5; TRBD1 is a possible D gene (6 bases). The CDR3 length is 13 residues. V lost 4 bases and J lost 5, with 11 bases in between. The germline V gene has CDR1 SSHAT and CDR2 FNYEAQ (reference sequence). This chain's CDR3 is CASSYTGMETQYF. Here the CDR3 DNA reads TGTGCCAGCAGCTACACAGGGATGGAGACCCAGTACTTC.

This rearrangement joins TRBV4-1 to TRBJ2-5, with D possibly TRBD1 on 6 matching bases. Deletions cut 4 bases from V and 5 bases from J, with 29 bases between. Germline loops: CDR1 MGHRA, CDR2 YSYEKL. The CDR3 is made up of 19 amino acids. CDR3 sequence reads: CASSPSSQVAGYQGETQYF. DNA for the CDR3: TGCGCCAGCAGCCCATCCTCCCAGGTGGCGGGTTACCAGGGGGAGACCCAGTACTTC.

This sequence joins TRBV4-1 and TRBJ2-7; 10 positions match TRBD2. The CDR3 has 18 amino acids. The trim removed 0 bases at V and 0 bases at J, leaving 8 bases unmatched. Germline assignment: CDR1 MGHRA and CDR2 YSYEKL. CDR3 DNA: TGCGCCAGCAGCCAAGATCTTCGGTCTAGCGGGAGCTCCTACGAGCAGTACTTC. Translation gives CASSQDLRSSGSSYEQYF.

The chain employs TRBV30 and TRBJ2-5, with 7 bases that match TRBD1. The DNA end lines up better with TRBJ2-7; the J call may be wrong. Looked up from germline, CDR1 is GTSNPN and CDR2 is SVGIG (reference sequence). This CDR3 has 13 amino acids. The CDR3 DNA follows: TGTGCCTGGAGTAGGGACAGCTCCTACGAGCAGTACTTC. This sequence encodes CAWSRDSSYEQYF.

The gene calls are TRBV5-1 and TRBJ2-5; TRBD1 matches at 7 bases. Germline V lookup: CDR1 SGHRS, CDR2 YFSETQ. The CDR3 is made up of 12 amino acids. V gave up 7 bases and J gave up 2 bases; unmatched junction bases: 2. The CDR3, as DNA: TGCGCCAGCGGGACAGAGCAAGAGACCCAGTACTTC. This translates into CASGTEQETQYF.

The chain employs TRBV7-2 and TRBJ2-5, with 10 bases fitting TRBD1. Trimming took 6 bases from V and 4 from J; bases not matched to a gene: 5. The CDR3 loop spans 14 amino acids. Germline CDR1 reads SGHTA; CDR2 reads FQGNSA. CDR3 in amino acids: CASRGDRGGETQYF. Written as DNA, the CDR3 is TGTGCCAGCAGAGGGGACAGGGGCGGAGAGACCCAGTACTTC.

The V and J genes are TRBV6-6 and TRBJ2-7; possible D gene TRBD1, 6 bases. This CDR3 region has 12 residues. The germline CDR1 and CDR2 sequences are MNHNY and SVGAGI (reference sequence). V was cut by 5 bases and J by 2 bases, with 7 bases left in between. The CDR3 DNA reads as TGTGCCAGCAGTGAGGGGGCCTACGAGCAGTACTTC. It encodes CASSEGAYEQYF.

CDR3 sequence (DNA): TGTGCCAGCAGCTTCGAAGGGACAGGGGTTGGCTACACCTTC. Translated: CASSFEGTGVGYTF. J is TRBJ1-2 and V is TRBV7-2; 10 nucleotides match TRBD1. The CDR3 has 14 amino acids. Germline V lookup: CDR1 SGHTA, CDR2 FQGNSA. V was pared by 3 bases and J by 7 bases, with 5 bases of the junction left unmatched.

The chain carries TRBV2 and TRBJ1-5; tentative D call: TRBD1 (6 bases). Germline CDR1 SNHLY, CDR2 FYNNEI. Trimming took 2 bases from V and 7 from J, leaving 15 bases between them. The CDR3 has 15 amino acids. In DNA, the CDR3 is TGTGCCAGCAGTGAATTAGGGGGGCAGGACCAGCCCCAGCATTTT. This sequence encodes CASSELGGQDQPQHF.

There are a few counts of this clone. V is TRBV15 and J is TRBJ2-3, with D hard to call. The CDR3 covers 17 residues. The V end lost 4 bases, the J end lost 2 bases, and 19 bases lay between the germline ends. The germline V gene has CDR1 LNHNV and CDR2 YYDKDF (reference sequence). The CDR3 region has the DNA TGTGCCACCAGCACTGTACATATGGGGATTTACACAGATACGCAGTATTTT. Translation: CATSTVHMGIYTDTQYF.

V and J are TRBV5-6 and TRBJ2-7; 11 nucleotides agree with TRBD1. With V trimmed by 4 bases and J by 0 bases, 6 bases remained unmatched. Germline-derived CDR1 and CDR2 are SGHDT and YYEEEE. This CDR3 comprises 16 residues. The CDR3 here is CASSQGTGGSSYEQYF. The DNA of the CDR3 is TGTGCCAGCAGCCAAGGGACAGGGGGGAGCTCCTACGAGCAGTACTTC. Full variable domain (remainder filled in from reference TRBV5-6 and TRBJ2-7): DAGVTQSPTHLIKTRGQQVTLRCSPKSGHDTVSWYQQALGQGPQFIFQYYEEEERQRGNFPDRFSGHQFPNYSSELNVNALLLGDSALYLCASSQGTGGSSYEQYFGPGTRLTVT.